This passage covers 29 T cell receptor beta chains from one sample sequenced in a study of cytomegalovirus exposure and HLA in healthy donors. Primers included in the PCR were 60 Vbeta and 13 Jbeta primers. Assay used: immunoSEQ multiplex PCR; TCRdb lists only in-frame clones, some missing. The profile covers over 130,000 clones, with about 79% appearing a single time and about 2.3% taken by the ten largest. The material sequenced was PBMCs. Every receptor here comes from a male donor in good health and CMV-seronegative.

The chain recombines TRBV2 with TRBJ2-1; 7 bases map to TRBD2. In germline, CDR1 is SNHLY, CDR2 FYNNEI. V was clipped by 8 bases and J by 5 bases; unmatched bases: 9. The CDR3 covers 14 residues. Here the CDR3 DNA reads TGTGCCAGCGTCGGACTAGATAAAAACAATGAGCAGTTCTTC. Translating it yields CASVGLDKNNEQFF.

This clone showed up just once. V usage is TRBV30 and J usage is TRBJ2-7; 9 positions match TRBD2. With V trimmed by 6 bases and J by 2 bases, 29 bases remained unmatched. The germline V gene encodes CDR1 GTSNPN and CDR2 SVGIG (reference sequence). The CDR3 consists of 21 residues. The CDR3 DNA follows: TGTGCCTGCCTAGGAGGGACAGAAGCCTGGCGGGAGGGCCGTGAAGCCTACGAGCAGTACTTC. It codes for CACLGGTEAWREGREAYEQYF.

The CDR3 DNA sequence: TGCAGCGTTGACGTGGGCAGCAACACTGAAGCTTTCTTT. It encodes CSVDVGSNTEAFF. The gene calls are TRBV29-1 and TRBJ1-1; unclear D gene. From germline, CDR1 is SQVTM and CDR2 ANQGSEA. V shed 3 bases and J shed 2 bases, with 10 bases lying between them. The CDR3 extends over 13 amino acids.

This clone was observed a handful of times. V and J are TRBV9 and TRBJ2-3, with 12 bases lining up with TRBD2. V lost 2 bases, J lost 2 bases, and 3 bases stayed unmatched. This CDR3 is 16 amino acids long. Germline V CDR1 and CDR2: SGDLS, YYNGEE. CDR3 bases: TGTGCCAGCAGCGTCCTAGCGGGAGGGGTCACAGATACGCAGTATTTT. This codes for CASSVLAGGVTDTQYF.

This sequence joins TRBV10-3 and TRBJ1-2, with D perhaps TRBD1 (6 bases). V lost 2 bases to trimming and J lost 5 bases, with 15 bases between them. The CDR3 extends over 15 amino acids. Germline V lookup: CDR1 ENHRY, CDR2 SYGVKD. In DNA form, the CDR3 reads TGTGCCATCAGTGAGCCGGGGGGCGAGGGGTATGGCTACACCTTC. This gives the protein CAISEPGGEGYGYTF.

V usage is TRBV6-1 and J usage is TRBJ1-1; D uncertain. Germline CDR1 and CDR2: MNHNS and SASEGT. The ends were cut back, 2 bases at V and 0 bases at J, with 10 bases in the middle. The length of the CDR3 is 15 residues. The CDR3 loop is CASSESTGLNTEAFF. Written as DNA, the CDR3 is TGTGCCAGCAGTGAATCAACGGGTTTGAACACTGAAGCTTTCTTT.

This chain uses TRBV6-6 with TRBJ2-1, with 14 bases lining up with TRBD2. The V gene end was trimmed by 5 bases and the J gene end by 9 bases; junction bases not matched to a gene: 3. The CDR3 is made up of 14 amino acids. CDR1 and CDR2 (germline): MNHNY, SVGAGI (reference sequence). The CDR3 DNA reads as TGTGCCAGCAGTGGGACTAGCGGGAGTCTTGAGCAGTTCTTC. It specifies CASSGTSGSLEQFF.

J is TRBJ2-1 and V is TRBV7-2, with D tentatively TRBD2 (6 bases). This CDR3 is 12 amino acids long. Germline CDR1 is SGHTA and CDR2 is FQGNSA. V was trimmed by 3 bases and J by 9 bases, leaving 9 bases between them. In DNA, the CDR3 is TGTGCCAGCAGCTTCTCCGGGGGTGAGCAGTTCTTC. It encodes CASSFSGGEQFF.

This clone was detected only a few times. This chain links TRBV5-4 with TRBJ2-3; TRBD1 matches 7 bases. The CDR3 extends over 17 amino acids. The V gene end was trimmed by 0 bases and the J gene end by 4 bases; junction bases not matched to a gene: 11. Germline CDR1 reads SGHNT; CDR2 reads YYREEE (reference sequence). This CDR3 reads CASSLGIYRGRADTQYF. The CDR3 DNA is TGTGCCAGCAGCTTGGGTATATACAGGGGACGAGCAGATACGCAGTATTTT.

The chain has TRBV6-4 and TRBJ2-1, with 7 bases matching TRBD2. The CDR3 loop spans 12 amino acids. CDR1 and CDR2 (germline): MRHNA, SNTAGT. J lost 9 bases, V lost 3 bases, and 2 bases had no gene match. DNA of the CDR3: TGTGCCAGCAGTGAAGGACTAGGTGAGCAGTTCTTC. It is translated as CASSEGLGEQFF.

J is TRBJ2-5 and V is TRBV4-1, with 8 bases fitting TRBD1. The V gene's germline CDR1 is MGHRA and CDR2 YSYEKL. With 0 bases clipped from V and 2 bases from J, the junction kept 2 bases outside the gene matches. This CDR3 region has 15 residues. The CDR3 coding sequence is TGCGCCAGCAGCCAAGAAGGACAGGGTCAAGAGACCCAGTACTTC. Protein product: CASSQEGQGQETQYF.

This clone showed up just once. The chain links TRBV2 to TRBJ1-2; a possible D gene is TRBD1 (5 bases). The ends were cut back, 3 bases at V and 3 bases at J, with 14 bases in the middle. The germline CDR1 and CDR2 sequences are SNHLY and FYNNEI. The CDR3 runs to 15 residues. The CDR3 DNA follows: TGTGCCAGCAGTGAGGGGGGAAGGTTGGACTATGGCTACACCTTC. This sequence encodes CASSEGGRLDYGYTF.

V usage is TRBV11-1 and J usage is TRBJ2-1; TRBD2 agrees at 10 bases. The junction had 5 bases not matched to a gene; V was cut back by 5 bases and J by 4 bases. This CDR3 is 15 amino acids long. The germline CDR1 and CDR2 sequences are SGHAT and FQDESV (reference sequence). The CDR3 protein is CASSHGLAEYNEQFF. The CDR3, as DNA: TGTGCCAGCAGCCACGGACTAGCGGAGTACAATGAGCAGTTCTTC.

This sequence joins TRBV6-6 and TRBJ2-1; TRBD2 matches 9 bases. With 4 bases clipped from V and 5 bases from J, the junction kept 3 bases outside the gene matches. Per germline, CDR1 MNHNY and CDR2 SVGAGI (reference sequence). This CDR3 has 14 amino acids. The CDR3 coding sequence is TGTGCCAGCAGTTGGGCGGGAGGGGACAATGAGCAGTTCTTC. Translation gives CASSWAGGDNEQFF.

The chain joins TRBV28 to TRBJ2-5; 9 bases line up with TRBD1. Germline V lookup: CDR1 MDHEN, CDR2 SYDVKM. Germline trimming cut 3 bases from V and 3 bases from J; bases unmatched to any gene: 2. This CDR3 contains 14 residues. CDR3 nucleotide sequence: TGTGCCAGCAGTTTCGGGACAGGGAAAGAGACCCAGTACTTC. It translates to CASSFGTGKETQYF.

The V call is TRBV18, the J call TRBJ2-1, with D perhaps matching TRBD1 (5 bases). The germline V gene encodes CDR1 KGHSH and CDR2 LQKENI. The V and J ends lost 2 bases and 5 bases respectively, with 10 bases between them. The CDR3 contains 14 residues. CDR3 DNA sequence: TGTGCCAGCTCACCATCGCGGACAAACAATGAGCAGTTCTTC. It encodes CASSPSRTNNEQFF.

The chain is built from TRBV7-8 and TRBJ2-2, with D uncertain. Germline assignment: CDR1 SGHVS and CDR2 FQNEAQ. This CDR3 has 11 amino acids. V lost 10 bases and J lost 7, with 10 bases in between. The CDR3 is CATPEDGELFF. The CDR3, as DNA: TGTGCCACCCCCGAGGACGGGGAGCTGTTTTTT.

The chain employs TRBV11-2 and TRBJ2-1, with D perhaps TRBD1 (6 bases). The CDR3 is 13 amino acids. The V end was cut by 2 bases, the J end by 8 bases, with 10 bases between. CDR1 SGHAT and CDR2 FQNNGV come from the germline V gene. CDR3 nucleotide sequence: TGTGCCAGCAGCTTACCAGGGGCAGATGAGCAGTTCTTC. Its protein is CASSLPGADEQFF.

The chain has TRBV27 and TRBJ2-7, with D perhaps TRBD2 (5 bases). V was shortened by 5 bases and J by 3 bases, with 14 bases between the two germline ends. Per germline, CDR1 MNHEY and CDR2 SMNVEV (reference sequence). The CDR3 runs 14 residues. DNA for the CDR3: TGTGCCAGCAGTACTAGTCCCCGCTTCTACGAGCAGTACTTC. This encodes CASSTSPRFYEQYF.

The DNA of the CDR3 is TGTGCCAGCAGCCAGACTAGCGGGGGACGTTACCAGTACTTC. As protein: CASSQTSGGRYQYF. This chain connects TRBV6-5 to TRBJ2-7; the match to TRBD2 covers 12 bases. This CDR3 spans 14 amino acids. Germline V gene lookup returns CDR1 MNHEY and CDR2 SVGAGI. After removal of 6 bases from V and 10 bases from J, the junction contained 10 bases not matched to a gene.

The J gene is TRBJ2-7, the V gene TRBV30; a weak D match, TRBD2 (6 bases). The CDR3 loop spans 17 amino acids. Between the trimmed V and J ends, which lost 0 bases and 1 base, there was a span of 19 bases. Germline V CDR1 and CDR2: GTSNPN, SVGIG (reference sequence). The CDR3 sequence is CAWSVDGRRAGSYEQYF. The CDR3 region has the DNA TGTGCCTGGAGTGTAGACGGTCGTCGTGCGGGATCCTACGAGCAGTACTTC.

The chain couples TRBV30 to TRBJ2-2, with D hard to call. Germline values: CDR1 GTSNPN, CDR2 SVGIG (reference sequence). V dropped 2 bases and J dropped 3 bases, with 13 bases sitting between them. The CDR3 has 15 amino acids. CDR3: CAWSSGRSYTGELFF. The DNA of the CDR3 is TGTGCCTGGAGTTCTGGCCGATCTTACACCGGGGAGCTGTTTTTT.

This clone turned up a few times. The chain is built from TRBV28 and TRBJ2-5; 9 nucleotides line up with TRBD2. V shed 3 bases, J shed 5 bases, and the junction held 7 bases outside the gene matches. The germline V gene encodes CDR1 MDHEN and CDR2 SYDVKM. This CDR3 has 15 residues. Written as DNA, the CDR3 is TGTGCCAGCAGTTTGCTAGCGGGATACGTGGAGACCCAGTACTTC. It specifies CASSLLAGYVETQYF.

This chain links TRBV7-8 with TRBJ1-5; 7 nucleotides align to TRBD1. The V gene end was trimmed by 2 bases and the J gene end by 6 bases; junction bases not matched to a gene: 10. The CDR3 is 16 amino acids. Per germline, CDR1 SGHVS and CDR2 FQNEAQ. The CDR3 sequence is CASSLIEGGLSQPQHF. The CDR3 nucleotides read TGTGCCAGCAGCTTAATCGAAGGGGGCTTAAGTCAGCCCCAGCATTTT.

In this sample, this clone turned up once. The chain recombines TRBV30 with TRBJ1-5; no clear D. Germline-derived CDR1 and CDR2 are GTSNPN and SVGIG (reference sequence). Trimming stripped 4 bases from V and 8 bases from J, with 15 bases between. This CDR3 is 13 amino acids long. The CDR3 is CAWNRGLAEPQHF. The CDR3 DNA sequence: TGTGCCTGGAATCGAGGCCTAGCGGAGCCCCAGCATTTT.

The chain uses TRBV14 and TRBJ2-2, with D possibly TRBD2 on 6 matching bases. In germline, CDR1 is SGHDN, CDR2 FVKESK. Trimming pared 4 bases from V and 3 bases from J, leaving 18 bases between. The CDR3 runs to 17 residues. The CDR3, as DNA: TGTGCCAGCAGCCCCAAGAGGGGCCGGGACTACACCGGGGAGCTGTTTTTT. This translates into CASSPKRGRDYTGELFF.

CDR3 DNA: TGTGCCAGCTCACCAGAACAGGTTAACACCGGGGAGCTGTTTTTT. Encoded protein: CASSPEQVNTGELFF. The rearrangement uses TRBV18 and TRBJ2-2; D is perhaps TRBD1 (5 bases). Trimming removed 2 bases at V and 2 bases at J, with 9 bases between. There are 15 residues in the CDR3. Germline CDR1 KGHSH, CDR2 LQKENI.

This CDR3 is CASSESLAGGKEQYF. The CDR3 DNA reads TGTGCCAGCAGCGAGAGCCTAGCGGGAGGGAAAGAGCAGTACTTC. The V gene is TRBV6-1, the J gene TRBJ2-7, with 12 bases identical to TRBD2. V lost 6 bases, J lost 7 bases, and 10 bases stayed unmatched. CDR3 length equals 15 residues. The germline V gene encodes CDR1 MNHNS and CDR2 SASEGT.

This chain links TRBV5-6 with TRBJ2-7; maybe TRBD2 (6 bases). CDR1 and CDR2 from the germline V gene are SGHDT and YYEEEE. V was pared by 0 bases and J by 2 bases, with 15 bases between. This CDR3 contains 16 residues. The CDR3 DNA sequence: TGTGCCAGCAGCTTGGTTTGGCGGGACCGAGCCTACGAGCAGTACTTC. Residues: CASSLVWRDRAYEQYF.